The rows below give T cell receptor beta chains drawn from one sample of a study of cytomegalovirus exposure and HLA in healthy donors. Repertoires were generated with immunoSEQ multiplex PCR, while TCRdb's copy carries only in-frame clones and drops some. The repertoire holds 100,000 to 150,000 clones, 65% to 75% seen once, with 11% in the top ten. Sequencing was carried out using PBMCs. The receptors shown here come from a woman aged 45-59 years in good health and CMV-seropositive. CDR3s include the opening cysteine and the closing phenylalanine or tryptophan. The order of the fields is D gene, V gene, CDR3 length, clone size, J gene, CDR3 protein, CDR3 DNA. D genes are given only for firm matches. The size field is filled for only some rows; it gives once, few, many or a size class.

>TRBD2|TRBV30|17|few|TRBJ2-3
CAWSYAWGEGRSDTQYF
TGTGCCTGGAGCTACGCATGGGGGGAGGGCCGGTCAGATACGCAGTATTTT
>-|TRBV5-6|14|-|TRBJ1-4
CASSSDTTNEKLFF
TGTGCCAGCAGCTCAGATACAACTAATGAAAAACTGTTTTTT
>TRBD1|TRBV7-8|16|-|TRBJ1-2
CASSSRTGASYYGYTF
TGTGCCAGCAGCTCGAGGACAGGGGCTTCCTACTATGGCTACACCTTC
>TRBD2|TRBV9|15|-|TRBJ2-2
CASSVTSEGTGELFF
TGTGCCAGCAGCGTGACTAGCGAGGGCACCGGGGAGCTGTTTTTT
>-|TRBV6-1|15|-|TRBJ1-5
CASSAPSWRNQPQHF
TGTGCCAGCAGCGCACCGTCCTGGCGCAATCAGCCCCAGCATTTT
>-|TRBV6-4|15|-|TRBJ2-3
CASSDRRAGTDTQYF
TGTGCCAGCAGTGACCGCAGGGCGGGCACAGATACGCAGTATTTT
>-|TRBV28|15|-|TRBJ1-1
CASSLGRLTGTEAFF
TGTGCCAGCAGTTTAGGCCGACTAACGGGCACTGAAGCTTTCTTT
>-|TRBV7-9|13|-|TRBJ1-1
CASSLKAGTEAFF
TGTGCCAGCAGCCTAAAGGCGGGAACTGAAGCTTTCTTT
>-|TRBV7-9|14|-|TRBJ2-5
CASSLNLGAETQYF
TGTGCCAGCAGCTTAAATTTAGGGGCAGAGACCCAGTACTTC
>TRBD1|TRBV6-6|13|-|TRBJ2-7
CASTGQGSYEQYF
TGTGCCAGCACCGGACAGGGCTCCTACGAGCAGTACTTC
>-|TRBV7-8|14|-|TRBJ1-1
CASRTSTGNTEAFF
TGTGCCAGCAGGACCTCGACAGGAAACACTGAAGCTTTCTTT
>TRBD1|TRBV28|16|-|TRBJ1-1
CASSFWQGVGHTEAFF
TGTGCCAGCAGTTTCTGGCAGGGGGTCGGGCACACTGAAGCTTTCTTT
>-|TRBV9|15|-|TRBJ1-1
CASSVEGHLNTEAFF
TGTGCCAGCAGCGTAGAGGGACACCTGAACACTGAAGCTTTCTTT
>TRBD1|TRBV4-2|14|-|TRBJ2-1
CASSQDQGDRAQFF
TGTGCCAGCAGCCAAGATCAAGGAGACAGGGCCCAGTTCTTC
>-|TRBV7-2|11|-|TRBJ2-5
CASSLGGPMDF
TGTGCCAGCAGCTTAGGGGGCCCCATGGACTTC
>-|TRBV4-2|14|-|TRBJ2-2
CASSGQWNTGELFF
TGTGCCAGCAGTGGACAGTGGAACACCGGGGAGCTGTTTTTT
>-|TRBV5-5|13|-|TRBJ1-2
CASSDGQNYGYTF
TGTGCCAGCAGCGACGGACAGAACTATGGCTACACCTTC
>-|TRBV7-9|11|-|TRBJ2-5
CASSLGAAQYF
TGTGCCAGCAGCTTAGGGGCAGCCCAGTACTTC
>TRBD1|TRBV4-2|17|few|TRBJ1-4
CASSLTPGQGSGEKLFF
TGTGCCAGCAGCCTGACCCCGGGACAGGGTTCCGGTGAAAAACTGTTTTTT
>TRBD1|TRBV30|14|-|TRBJ2-7
CAWSVGTGGYEQYF
TGTGCCTGGAGTGTCGGGACAGGGGGGTACGAGCAGTACTTC
>-|TRBV6-5|16|-|TRBJ2-3
CASSSFSGASTDTQYF
TGTGCCAGCAGTTCCTTTAGCGGAGCCAGCACAGATACGCAGTATTTT
>-|TRBV28|11|few|TRBJ2-1
CASSFGIPQFF
TGTGCCAGCAGTTTCGGGATACCGCAGTTCTTC
>TRBD1|TRBV12-5|15|-|TRBJ2-2
CASGLVSGGTGELFF
TGTGCTAGTGGTTTGGTTTCAGGGGGAACCGGGGAGCTGTTTTTT
>TRBD1|TRBV29-1|16|-|TRBJ1-1
CSVEPSTGTGGTEAFF
TGCAGCGTTGAACCCTCGACAGGGACGGGTGGCACTGAAGCTTTCTTT
>-|TRBV29-1|12|-|TRBJ2-3
CSVEKLADTQYF
TGCAGCGTTGAAAAACTTGCAGATACGCAGTATTTT
>TRBD1|TRBV7-2|16|-|TRBJ1-3
CASSLGTGRSGNTIYF
TGTGCCAGCAGCTTAGGGACAGGGCGGTCTGGAAACACCATATATTTT
>-|TRBV7-2|15|-|TRBJ2-3
CASSFGGSWTDTQYF
TGTGCCAGCAGCTTCGGTGGGAGTTGGACAGATACGCAGTATTTT
>-|TRBV27|14|-|TRBJ2-1
CASSLSTAYNEQFF
TGTGCCAGCAGTTTATCGACAGCCTACAATGAGCAGTTCTTC
>TRBD2|TRBV5-1|15|-|TRBJ2-7
CASSGTRLAGYEQYF
TGCGCCAGCAGCGGGACTCGACTAGCGGGCTACGAGCAGTACTTC
>TRBD1|TRBV28|14|-|TRBJ2-7
CASSSAGTGNEQYF
TGTGCCAGCAGTTCCGCCGGGACAGGGAACGAGCAGTACTTC
>-|TRBV7-9|18|-|TRBJ1-5
CASSLEYPGEYSNQPQHF
TGTGCCAGCAGCTTAGAATACCCGGGGGAGTATAGCAATCAGCCCCAGCATTTT
>-|TRBV2|15|-|TRBJ1-3
CASSVGRTSGNTIYF
TGTGCCAGCAGTGTAGGGCGGACTTCTGGAAACACCATATATTTT
>TRBD1|TRBV19|14|-|TRBJ1-2
CASTGHRGGGGYTF
TGTGCCAGTACCGGACACAGGGGGGGAGGAGGCTACACCTTC
>TRBD2|TRBV5-1|16|-|TRBJ2-3
CASSPELAGGSDTQYF
TGCGCCAGCAGCCCCGAACTAGCGGGGGGGTCAGATACGCAGTATTTT
>TRBD1|TRBV11-2|15|few|TRBJ1-1
CASSSQTGVGTEAFF
TGTGCCAGCAGCTCTCAGACAGGGGTAGGCACTGAAGCTTTCTTT
>-|TRBV5-1|15|-|TRBJ2-5
CASSLGGGQEETQYF
TGCGCCAGCAGCTTGGGGGGGGGACAGGAAGAGACCCAGTACTTC
>TRBD1|TRBV6-5|13|-|TRBJ2-7
CASSRDRAYEQYF
TGTGCCAGCAGTCGGGACAGAGCCTACGAGCAGTACTTC
>-|TRBV5-1|15|few|TRBJ2-1
CASSSGGISYNEQFF
TGCGCCAGCAGCTCTGGCGGGATCTCATACAATGAGCAGTTCTTC
>TRBD1|TRBV7-2|15|-|TRBJ2-2
CASSFWTGDTGELFF
TGTGCCAGCAGCTTTTGGACAGGGGATACCGGGGAGCTGTTTTTT
>TRBD2|TRBV11-3|15|-|TRBJ2-3
CASTLSGGATDTQYF
TGTGCCAGCACTCTCTCCGGGGGGGCAACAGATACGCAGTATTTT
>TRBD1|TRBV6-5|13|few|TRBJ2-3
CATYRGGTDTQYF
TGTGCCACCTACAGGGGCGGGACAGATACGCAGTATTTT
>-|TRBV28|12|few|TRBJ1-2
CATVGQTYGYTF
TGTGCCACCGTTGGACAGACCTATGGCTACACCTTC
>TRBD1|TRBV7-6|14|once|TRBJ1-4
CASSRDRGNEKLFF
TGTGCCAGCAGCCGGGACAGGGGGAATGAAAAACTGTTTTTT
>-|TRBV7-2|13|-|TRBJ2-7
CASSRPGTYEQYF
TGTGCCAGCAGCCGACCCGGGACCTACGAGCAGTACTTC
>-|TRBV5-8|14|-|TRBJ2-7
CASRLRRMTYEQYF
TGTGCCAGCCGACTTAGACGGATGACCTACGAGCAGTACTTC
>-|TRBV7-2|15|-|TRBJ1-2
CASSLEVAARSGYTF
TGTGCCAGCAGCTTAGAGGTGGCGGCAAGAAGTGGCTACACCTTC
>-|TRBV5-8|16|-|TRBJ2-2
CASSLPGLEGTGELFF
TGTGCCAGCAGCTTACCCGGACTCGAAGGCACCGGGGAGCTGTTTTTT
>TRBD1|TRBV7-2|14|-|TRBJ2-2
CASSDRVGSGELFF
TGTGCCAGCAGCGACAGGGTTGGATCCGGGGAGCTGTTTTTT
>TRBD1|TRBV7-2|18|-|TRBJ2-7
CASSSGGQGRAKDYEQYF
TGTGCCAGCAGCTCCGGAGGACAGGGAAGGGCCAAAGACTACGAGCAGTACTTC
>-|TRBV28|12|-|TRBJ2-7
CASSSPPREQYF
TGTGCCAGCAGTTCACCCCCCAGGGAGCAGTACTTC
>TRBD2|TRBV27|17|few|TRBJ2-3
CASSLGLAGFITDTQYF
TGTGCCAGCAGCCTGGGACTAGCGGGCTTTATCACAGATACGCAGTATTTT
>-|TRBV29-1|11|-|TRBJ1-1
CSAGEPPEAFF
TGCAGCGCTGGGGAGCCCCCTGAAGCTTTCTTT
>-|TRBV21-1|16|-|TRBJ2-1
CASSKMAGTKYNEQFF
TGTGCCAGCAGCAAAATGGCGGGGACGAAGTACAATGAGCAGTTCTTC
>TRBD1|TRBV6-5|15|once|TRBJ2-2
CASTSGTGITGELFF
TGTGCCAGCACTTCCGGGACAGGGATCACCGGGGAGCTGTTTTTT
>TRBD1|TRBV5-4|19|-|TRBJ1-3
CASSHSGQGRGGSGNTIYF
TGTGCCAGCAGCCATTCCGGACAGGGGAGGGGTGGCTCTGGAAACACCATATATTTT
>-|TRBV7-2|16|-|TRBJ1-5
CASSLGLRSSGQPQHF
TGTGCCAGCAGCTTAGGGCTCCGGTCCTCGGGACAGCCCCAGCATTTT
>TRBD2|TRBV28|16|once|TRBJ2-4
CASSLGAGDGKNIQYF
TGTGCCAGCAGTTTAGGGGCGGGAGATGGCAAAAACATTCAGTACTTC
>TRBD1|TRBV18|15|-|TRBJ1-1
CASSTTGQSNTEAFF
TGTGCCAGCTCAACAACGGGACAGTCGAACACTGAAGCTTTCTTT
>TRBD1|TRBV2|13|-|TRBJ2-1
CASRTTGGTEQFF
TGTGCCAGCAGAACGACAGGGGGGACCGAGCAGTTCTTC
>-|TRBV18|13|once|TRBJ1-1
CASSRDRYTEAFF
TGTGCCAGCTCACGAGACAGGTACACTGAAGCTTTCTTT